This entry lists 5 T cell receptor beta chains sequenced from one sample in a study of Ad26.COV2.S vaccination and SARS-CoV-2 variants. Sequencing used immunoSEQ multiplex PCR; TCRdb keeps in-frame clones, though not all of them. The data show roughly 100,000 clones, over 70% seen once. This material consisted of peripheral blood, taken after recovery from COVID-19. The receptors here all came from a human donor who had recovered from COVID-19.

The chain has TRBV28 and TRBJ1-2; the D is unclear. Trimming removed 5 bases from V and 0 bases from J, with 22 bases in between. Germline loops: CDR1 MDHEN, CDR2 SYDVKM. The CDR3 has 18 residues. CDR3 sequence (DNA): TGTGCCAGCAGTACCGCTGGATTTAACTCATCGGCTAACTATGGCTACACCTTC. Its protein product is CASSTAGFNSSANYGYTF.

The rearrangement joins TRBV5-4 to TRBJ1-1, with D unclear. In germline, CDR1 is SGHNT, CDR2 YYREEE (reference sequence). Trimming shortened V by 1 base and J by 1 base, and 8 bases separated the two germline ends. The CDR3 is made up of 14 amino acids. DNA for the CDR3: TGTGCCAGCAGCTTGAAGAAGGGGAACACTGAAGCTTTCTTT. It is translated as CASSLKKGNTEAFF.

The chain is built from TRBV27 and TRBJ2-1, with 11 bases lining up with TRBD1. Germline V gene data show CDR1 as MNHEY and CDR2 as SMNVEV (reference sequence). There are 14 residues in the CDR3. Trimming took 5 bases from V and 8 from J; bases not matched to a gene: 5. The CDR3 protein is CASSGWTGGYEQFF. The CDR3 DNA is TGTGCCAGCAGTGGATGGACAGGGGGCTATGAGCAGTTCTTC.

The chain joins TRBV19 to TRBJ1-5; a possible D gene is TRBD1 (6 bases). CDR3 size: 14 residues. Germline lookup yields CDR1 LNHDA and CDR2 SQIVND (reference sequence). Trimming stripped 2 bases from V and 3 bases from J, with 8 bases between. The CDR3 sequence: CASSISGDNQPQHF. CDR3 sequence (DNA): TGTGCCAGTAGTATATCAGGGGACAATCAGCCCCAGCATTTT.

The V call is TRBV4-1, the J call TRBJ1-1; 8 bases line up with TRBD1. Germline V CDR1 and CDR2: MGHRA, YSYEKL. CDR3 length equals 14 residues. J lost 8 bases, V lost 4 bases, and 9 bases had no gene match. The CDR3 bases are TGCGCCAGCAGCCCTTTAGACGGGGACAGGGAAGCTTTCTTT. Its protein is CASSPLDGDREAFF.